This passage covers 3 T cell receptor beta chains from one sample sequenced in a study of control samples from healthy donors and cancer patients (dated by TCRdb to 2020 to 2021). Receptor libraries were prepared by the immunoSEQ multiplex PCR assay. TCRdb took this table from immuneACCESS and kept in-frame rearrangements with V and J called. Such tables lack part of the clones; where checked against another copy, unresolved V genes explain under half of the gap, and the rest is unexplained. The table for this sample lists approximately 160,000 clones; roughly 93% of them were counted only once. Roughly 3.9% of the sample rests with the top ten. The sample consisted of blood. These receptors were taken from a woman aged 55-70 years in good health.

In its sample, this clone was seen once. The chain carries TRBV19 and TRBJ1-2; unclear D gene. The V gene's germline CDR1 is LNHDA and CDR2 SQIVND (reference sequence). V lost 8 bases and J 4 bases, leaving 17 bases between the germline ends. This CDR3 is built from 14 residues. CDR3 coding DNA: TGTGCCAGTCGATTCCACGACATACCCTATGGCTACACCTTC. It encodes CASRFHDIPYGYTF.

The gene calls are TRBV7-9 and TRBJ1-1; 8 bases align to TRBD1. V lost 5 bases to trimming and J lost 5 bases; unmatched junction nucleotides: 10. The CDR3 runs 15 residues. Germline lookup yields CDR1 SEHNR and CDR2 FQNEAQ (reference sequence). CDR3 in amino acids: CASSPRTGSRTEAFF. In DNA form, the CDR3 reads TGTGCCAGCAGCCCAAGGACAGGGAGTCGGACTGAAGCTTTCTTT.

The J gene is TRBJ1-3, the V gene TRBV6-7, with a tentative D call TRBD1 (6 bases). TRBV6-7 is assigned to the ORF class and has an uncertain function. Deletions cut 6 bases from V and 7 bases from J, with 46 bases between. CDR3 length equals 24 residues. The DNA of the CDR3 is TGTGCCAGCAGGGAATCGAACCTTAACTATCTCCGGAACAGGGCTAAACATCTCCGGAACACCATATATTTT. Encoded protein: CASRESNLNYLRNRAKHLRNTIYF.